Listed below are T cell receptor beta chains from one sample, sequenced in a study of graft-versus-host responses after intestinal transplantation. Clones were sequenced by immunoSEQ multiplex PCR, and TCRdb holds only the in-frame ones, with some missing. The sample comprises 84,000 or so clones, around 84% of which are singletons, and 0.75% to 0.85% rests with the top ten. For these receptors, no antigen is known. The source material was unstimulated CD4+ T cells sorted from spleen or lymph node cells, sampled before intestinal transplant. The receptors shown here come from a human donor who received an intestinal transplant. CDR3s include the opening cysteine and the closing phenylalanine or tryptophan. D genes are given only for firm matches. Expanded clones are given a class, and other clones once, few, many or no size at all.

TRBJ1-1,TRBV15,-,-,TGTGCCACCAGCACCCAGGCGAACACTGAAGCTTTCTTT,CATSTQANTEAFF
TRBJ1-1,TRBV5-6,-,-,TGTGCCAGCAGACAGGGTAGGTGGAACACTGAAGCTTTCTTT,CASRQGRWNTEAFF
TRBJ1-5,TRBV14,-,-,TGTGCCAGCAGCCAAGGGACAGTTAGCAATCAGCCCCAGCATTTT,CASSQGTVSNQPQHF
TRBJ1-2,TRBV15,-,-,TGTGCCACCAGCAGAGATGGGGGCAGGGAAGACTATGGCTACACCTTC,CATSRDGGREDYGYTF
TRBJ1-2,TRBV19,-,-,TGTGCCAGTACCTACCAGGACAGAGCTAACTATGGCTACACCTTC,CASTYQDRANYGYTF
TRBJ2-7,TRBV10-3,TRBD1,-,TGTGCCATCAGCCCCGGACAGGGGGGCGTTTCCTACGAGCAGTACTTC,CAISPGQGGVSYEQYF
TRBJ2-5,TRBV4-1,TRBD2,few,TGCGCCAGCTCCTCCGGGACTAGCAGAGAGACCCAGTACTTC,CASSSGTSRETQYF
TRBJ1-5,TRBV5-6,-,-,TGTGCCAGCAGCTTGGCCCAGGGAGGGTATCAGCCCCAGCATTTT,CASSLAQGGYQPQHF
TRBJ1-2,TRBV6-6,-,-,TGTGCCAGCAGTTACTCTTCTCTCTCCCGTGGCTACACCTTC,CASSYSSLSRGYTF
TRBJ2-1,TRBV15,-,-,TGTGCCACGAGTCAGGGCGGCAGCTCCTACAATGAGCAGTTCTTC,CATSQGGSSYNEQFF
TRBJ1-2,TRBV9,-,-,TGTGCCAGCAGCGCAGGGCGCGTAGGAGGCTACACCTTC,CASSAGRVGGYTF
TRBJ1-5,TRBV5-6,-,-,TGTGCCAGCAGCCTTGGGCCCGATCAGCCCCAGCATTTT,CASSLGPDQPQHF
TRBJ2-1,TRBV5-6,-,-,TGTGCCAGCAGCTTCGGGAGTCGGAGTGAGCAGTTCTTC,CASSFGSRSEQFF
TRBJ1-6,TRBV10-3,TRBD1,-,TGTGCCATCAGTGCGGCAGGGGGCAGAGGTCTTAATTCACCCCTCCACTTT,CAISAAGGRGLNSPLHF
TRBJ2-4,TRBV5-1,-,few,TGCGCCAGCAGCTCAGGACAGACGCGAGCGGACATTCAGTACTTC,CASSSGQTRADIQYF
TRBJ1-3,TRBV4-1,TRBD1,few,TGCGCCAGCAGCCAGAGGGACAGGTTGCTCTCTGGAAACACCATATATTTT,CASSQRDRLLSGNTIYF
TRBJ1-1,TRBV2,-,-,TGTGCCAGCAGCCCCGGTGGCAGGGGTACTGAAGCTTTCTTT,CASSPGGRGTEAFF
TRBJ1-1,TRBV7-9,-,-,TGTGCCGGATCTGGGGGGGCAATGAACACTGAAGCTTTCTTT,CAGSGGAMNTEAFF
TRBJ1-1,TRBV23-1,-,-,TGCGCCAGCAGTCAGAAGTTCCTTCTGGGAGGGGACACTGAAGCTTTCTTT,CASSQKFLLGGDTEAFF
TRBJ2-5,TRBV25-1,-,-,TGTGCCAGCAGTGAATTTGGCAGGGGGGAAGAGACCCAGCACTTC,CASSEFGRGEETQHF
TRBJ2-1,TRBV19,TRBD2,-,TGTGCCAGTAGTTCCCGTGAATTAGCGGGGAGCTCCTACAATGAGCAGTTCTTC,CASSSRELAGSSYNEQFF
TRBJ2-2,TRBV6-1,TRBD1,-,TGTGCCAGCAGTGACAGCACAGGGGATTCTGTCGGGGAGCTGTTTTTT,CASSDSTGDSVGELFF
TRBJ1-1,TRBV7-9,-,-,TGTGCCAGCAGCTTAGGTAATCTGGAGAGGGCTGAAGCTTTCTTT,CASSLGNLERAEAFF
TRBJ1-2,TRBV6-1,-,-,TGTGCCAGCAGGAGAGCTAACTATGGCTACACCTTC,CASRRANYGYTF
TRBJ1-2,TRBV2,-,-,TGTGCCAGCAGTGATCGTAGAAACTATGGCTACACCTTC,CASSDRRNYGYTF
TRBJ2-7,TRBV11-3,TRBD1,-,TGTGCCAGCAGCTACCGGGACAGGGACTACGAGCAGTACTTC,CASSYRDRDYEQYF